This T cell receptor beta chain was retrieved from a study of CD8 T cells in Susac syndrome (dated by TCRdb to 2018 to 2020). For the study in its entirety: The study used repertoire sequencing to test whether antigen drove CD8+ T cell activation and differentiation in Susac syndrome. CD8+ T cell repertoire clonality was compared between some 12 healthy donors, approximately 14 Susac syndrome patients and approximately 15 multiple sclerosis patients.

RNA was extracted with the RNeasy kit and roughly 0.5 to 1 ug was reverse transcribed using random hexamers. The immunoSEQ multiplex PCR assay, which covers 54 Vbeta and 13 Jbeta segments, was used to amplify TCR beta CDR3 regions. PCR amplification bias was corrected by using a synthetic template baseline for primer optimization and computational correction. In the paper's pipeline: Only productive sequences were kept, with reads annotated to V, D and J genes according to IMGT and analyzed in immunoSEQ Analyzer. Clonality was computed as one minus Shannon entropy normalized by log2 of the number of productive unique sequences. For each patient and control, public and private clones were evaluated among the 100 most prevalent clones. Clones were defined as Susac-specific when absent from the healthy and MS cohorts, from fewer than 1,300 published viral clones and from other ImmuneACCESS disease sequences. Starting from the raw public reads, TCRdb applied fastp trimming at Q25, assembled clones with MiXCR and retained in-frame beta chains. Here each entry gathers all rows of one CDR3 protein and keeps the most common genes and DNA. The V and J calls were determined by TCRdb, not by the authors. The sample yields approximately 200,000 distinct CDR3 sequences; approximately 90% were counted once. The ten top clones hold around 0.15% of the sample.

Trimming accounts for 2 bases at V and 3 bases at J, while the number of junction bases matched to no gene is 7. The CDR3 sequence holds 14 residues, the cysteine and phenylalanine included. Of all the DNA, just the CDR3 is kept, 42 bases in frame from base 1. The germline V gene (reference sequence) yields GTSNPN for CDR1 and SVGIG for CDR2. Peripheral blood CD8+ and CD4+ T cells from healthy donors, Susac syndrome patients and multiple sclerosis patients were profiled by high-throughput TCR beta sequencing. Treatment-naive patients with stable or active relapsing-remitting disease fulfilling revised McDonald criteria were used as multiple sclerosis controls. Bulk CD8+ and CD4+ T cells were purified by magnetic negative isolation, while CD8+ TEMRA cells were enriched using FACS. Blood was collected in EDTA tubes and processed within 24 hours, with PBMCs isolated through density gradient centrifugation. PBMCs intended for TCR sequencing were cryopreserved in liquid nitrogen and were subsequently thawed in a 37 degrees C water bath. The sorted or isolated CD4+, CD8+ and CD8+ TEMRA cells had a purity of 90% or higher.

In regard to this clonotype: It has no known antigen specificity. Base qualities are not recorded, but no much larger clone differs from it by a single base.

Beyond this particular receptor, the publication reports: The study acknowledged that relatively few individuals were included in the TCR sequencing and HLA analysis.

The chain is made from TRBV30 and TRBJ2-7; 7 bases in the junction line up with TRBD1. Sequencing used CD8+ T cells from PBMCs. The sequence was collected from a human donor with multiple sclerosis. The CDR3 reads as follows: CAWSPRTGDYEQYF. The sequenced DNA is TGTGCCTGGAGTCCCCGGACAGGAGACTACGAGCAGTACTTC.